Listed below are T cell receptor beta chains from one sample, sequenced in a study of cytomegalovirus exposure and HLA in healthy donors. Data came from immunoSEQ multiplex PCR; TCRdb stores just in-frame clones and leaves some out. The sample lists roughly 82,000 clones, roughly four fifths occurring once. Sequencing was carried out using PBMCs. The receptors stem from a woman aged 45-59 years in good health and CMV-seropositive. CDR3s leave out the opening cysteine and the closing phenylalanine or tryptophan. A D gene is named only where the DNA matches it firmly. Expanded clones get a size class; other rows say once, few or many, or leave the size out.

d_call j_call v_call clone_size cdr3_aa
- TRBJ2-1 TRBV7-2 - ASSRDSYNEQF
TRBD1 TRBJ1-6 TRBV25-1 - ASSDLVTGVGSPLH
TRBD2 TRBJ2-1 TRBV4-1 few ASSQGLAQYNEQF
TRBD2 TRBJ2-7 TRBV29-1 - SVESGGSYEQY
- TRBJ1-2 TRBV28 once ASSLSSTQYT
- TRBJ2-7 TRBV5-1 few ASSWNSQIDYEQY
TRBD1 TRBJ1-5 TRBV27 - ASSAGGQGANQPQH
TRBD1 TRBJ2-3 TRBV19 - ASSQDRGLDTQY
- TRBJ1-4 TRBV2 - ASSASPRKLF
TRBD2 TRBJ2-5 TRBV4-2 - ASSLGTSGPPGTQY